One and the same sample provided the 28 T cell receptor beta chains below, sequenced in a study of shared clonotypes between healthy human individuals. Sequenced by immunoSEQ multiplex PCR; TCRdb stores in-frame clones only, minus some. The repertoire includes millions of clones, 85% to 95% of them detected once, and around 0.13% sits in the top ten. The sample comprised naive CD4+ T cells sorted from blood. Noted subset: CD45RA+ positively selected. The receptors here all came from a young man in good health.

This CDR3 is CATSWGQGINQPQHF. CDR3 nucleotide sequence: TGTGCCACCAGCTGGGGACAGGGAATAAATCAGCCCCAGCATTTT. J is TRBJ1-5 and V is TRBV15; the match to TRBD1 covers 9 bases. Germline V CDR1 and CDR2: LNHNV, YYDKDF (reference sequence). V lost 5 bases to trimming and J lost 4 bases; unmatched junction nucleotides: 6. The CDR3 is 15 amino acids. The full variable domain, in which reference TRBV15 and TRBJ1-5 provide the parts outside the CDR3, is DAMVIQNPRYQVTQFGKPVTLSCSQTLNHNVMYWYQQKSSQAPKLLFHYYDKDFNNEADTPDNFQSRRPNTSFCFLDIRSPGLGDTAMYLCATSWGQGINQPQHFGDGTRLSIL.

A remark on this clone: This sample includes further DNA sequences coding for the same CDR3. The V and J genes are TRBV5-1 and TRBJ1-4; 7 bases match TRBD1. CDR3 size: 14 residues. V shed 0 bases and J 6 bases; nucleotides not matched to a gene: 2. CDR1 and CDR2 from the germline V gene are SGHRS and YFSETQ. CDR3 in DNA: TGCGCCAGCAGCTTGGGACAGGGCGATGAAAAACTGTTTTTT. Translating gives CASSLGQGDEKLFF.

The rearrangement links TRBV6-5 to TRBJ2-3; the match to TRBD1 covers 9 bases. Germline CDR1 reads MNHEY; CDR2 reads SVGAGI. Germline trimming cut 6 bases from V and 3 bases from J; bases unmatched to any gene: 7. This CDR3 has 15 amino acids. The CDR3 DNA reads TGTGCCAGCAGCCCACAGGGGGCGCGGACAGATACGCAGTATTTT. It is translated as CASSPQGARTDTQYF.

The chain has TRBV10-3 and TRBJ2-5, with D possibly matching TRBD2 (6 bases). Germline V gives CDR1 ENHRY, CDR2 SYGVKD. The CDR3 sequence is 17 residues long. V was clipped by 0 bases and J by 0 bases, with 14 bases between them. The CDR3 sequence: CAISESGVSGNQETQYF. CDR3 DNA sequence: TGTGCCATCAGTGAGTCAGGTGTTAGCGGAAACCAAGAGACCCAGTACTTC.

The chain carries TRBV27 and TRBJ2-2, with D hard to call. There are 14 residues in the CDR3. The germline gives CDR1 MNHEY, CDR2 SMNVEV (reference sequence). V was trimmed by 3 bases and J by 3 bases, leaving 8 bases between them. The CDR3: CASSFRRDTGELFF. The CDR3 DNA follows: TGTGCCAGCAGTTTCAGACGGGACACCGGGGAGCTGTTTTTT.

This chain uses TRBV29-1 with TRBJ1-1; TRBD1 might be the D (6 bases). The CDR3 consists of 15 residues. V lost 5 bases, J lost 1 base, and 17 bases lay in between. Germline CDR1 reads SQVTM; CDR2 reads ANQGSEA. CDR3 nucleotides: TGCAGCGTTCGACTCCGACTGGGGGCGAACACTGAAGCTTTCTTT. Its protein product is CSVRLRLGANTEAFF.

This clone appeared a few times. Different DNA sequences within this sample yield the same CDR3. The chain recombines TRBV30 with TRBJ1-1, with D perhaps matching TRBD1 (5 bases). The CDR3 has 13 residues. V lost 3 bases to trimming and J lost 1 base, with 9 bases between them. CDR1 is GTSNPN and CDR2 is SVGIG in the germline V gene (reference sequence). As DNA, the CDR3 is TGTGCCTGGAGAGCTACAGGGAACACTGAAGCTTTCTTT. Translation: CAWRATGNTEAFF. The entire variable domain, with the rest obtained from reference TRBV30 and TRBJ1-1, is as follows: SQTIHQWPATLVQPVGSPLSLECTVEGTSNPNLYWYRQAAGRGLQLLFYSVGIGQISSEVPQNLSASRPQDRQFILSSKKLLLSDSGFYLCAWRATGNTEAFFGQGTRLTVV.

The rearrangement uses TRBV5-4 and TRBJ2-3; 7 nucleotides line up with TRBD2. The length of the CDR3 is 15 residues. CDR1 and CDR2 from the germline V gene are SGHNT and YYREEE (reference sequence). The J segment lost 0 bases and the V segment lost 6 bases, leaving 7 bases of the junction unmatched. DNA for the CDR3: TGTGCCAGCACGGACCGAGCGGGGAGCACAGATACGCAGTATTTT. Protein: CASTDRAGSTDTQYF.

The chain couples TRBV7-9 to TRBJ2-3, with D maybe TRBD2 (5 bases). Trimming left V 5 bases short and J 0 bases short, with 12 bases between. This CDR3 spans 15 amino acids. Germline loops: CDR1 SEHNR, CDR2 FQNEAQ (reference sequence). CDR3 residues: CASSAEGRSTDTQYF. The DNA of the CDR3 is TGTGCCAGCAGCGCTGAGGGTCGTAGCACAGATACGCAGTATTTT. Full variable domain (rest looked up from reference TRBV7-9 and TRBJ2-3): DTGVSQNPRHKITKRGQNVTFRCDPISEHNRLYWYRQTLGQGPEFLTYFQNEAQLEKSRLLSDRFSAERPKGSFSTLEIQRTEQGDSAMYLCASSAEGRSTDTQYFGPGTRLTVL.

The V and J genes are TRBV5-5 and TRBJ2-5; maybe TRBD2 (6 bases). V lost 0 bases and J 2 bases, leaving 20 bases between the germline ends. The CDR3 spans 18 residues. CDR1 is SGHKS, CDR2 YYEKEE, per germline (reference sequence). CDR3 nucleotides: TGTGCCAGCAGCTTGGGCGGGACTCTGAACCGTGGGCAAGAGACCCAGTACTTC. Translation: CASSLGGTLNRGQETQYF.

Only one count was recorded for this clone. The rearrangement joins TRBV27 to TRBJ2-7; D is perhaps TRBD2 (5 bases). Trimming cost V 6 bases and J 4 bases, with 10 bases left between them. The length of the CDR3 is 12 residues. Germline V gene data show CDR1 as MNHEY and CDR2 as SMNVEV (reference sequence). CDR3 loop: CASRRVGYEQYF. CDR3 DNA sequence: TGTGCCAGCAGGCGGGTGGGATACGAGCAGTACTTC.

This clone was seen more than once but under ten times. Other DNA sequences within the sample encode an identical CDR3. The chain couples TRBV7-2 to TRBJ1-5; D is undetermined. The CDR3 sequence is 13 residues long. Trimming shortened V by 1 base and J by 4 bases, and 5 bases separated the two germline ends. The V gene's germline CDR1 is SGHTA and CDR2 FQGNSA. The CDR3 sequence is CASSLERNQPQHF. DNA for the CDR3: TGTGCCAGCAGCTTAGAACGGAATCAGCCCCAGCATTTT.

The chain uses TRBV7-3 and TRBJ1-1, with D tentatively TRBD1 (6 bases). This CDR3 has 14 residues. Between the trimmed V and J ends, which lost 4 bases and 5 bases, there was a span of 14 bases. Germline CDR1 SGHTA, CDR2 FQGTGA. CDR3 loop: CASSSRGGLTEAFF. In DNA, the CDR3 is TGTGCCAGCAGCTCGAGAGGGGGTCTTACTGAAGCTTTCTTT.

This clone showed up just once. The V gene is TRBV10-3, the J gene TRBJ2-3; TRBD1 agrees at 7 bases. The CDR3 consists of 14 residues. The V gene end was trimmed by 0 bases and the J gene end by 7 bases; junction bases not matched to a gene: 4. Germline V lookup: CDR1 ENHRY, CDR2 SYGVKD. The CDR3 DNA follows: TGTGCCATCAGTGAGTCGGGGACAGCATATACGCAGTATTTT. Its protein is CAISESGTAYTQYF.

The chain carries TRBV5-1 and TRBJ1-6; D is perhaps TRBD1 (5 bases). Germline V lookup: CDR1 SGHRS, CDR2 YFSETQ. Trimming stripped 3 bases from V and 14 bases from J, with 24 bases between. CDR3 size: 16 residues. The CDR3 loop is CASSSGRDAGNSALHF. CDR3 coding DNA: TGCGCCAGCAGCTCGGGCCGGGACGCGGGGAATTCGGCCCTCCACTTT.

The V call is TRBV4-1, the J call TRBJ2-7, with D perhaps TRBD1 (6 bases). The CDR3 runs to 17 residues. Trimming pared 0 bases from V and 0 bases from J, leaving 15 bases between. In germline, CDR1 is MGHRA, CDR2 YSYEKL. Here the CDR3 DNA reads TGCGCCAGCAGCCAAGAGGGTCCGGGACATCGCTCCTACGAGCAGTACTTC. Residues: CASSQEGPGHRSYEQYF.

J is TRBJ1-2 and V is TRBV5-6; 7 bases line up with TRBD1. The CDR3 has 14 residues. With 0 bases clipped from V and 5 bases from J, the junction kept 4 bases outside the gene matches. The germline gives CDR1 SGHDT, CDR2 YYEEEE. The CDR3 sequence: CASSLAGQTYGYTF. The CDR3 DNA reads TGTGCCAGCAGCTTGGCGGGACAGACTTATGGCTACACCTTC.

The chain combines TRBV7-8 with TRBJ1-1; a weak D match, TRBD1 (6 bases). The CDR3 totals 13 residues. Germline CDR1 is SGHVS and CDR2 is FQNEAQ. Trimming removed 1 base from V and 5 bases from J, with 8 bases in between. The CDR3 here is CASSLGGGTEAFF. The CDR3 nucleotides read TGTGCCAGCAGCTTAGGAGGGGGAACTGAAGCTTTCTTT.

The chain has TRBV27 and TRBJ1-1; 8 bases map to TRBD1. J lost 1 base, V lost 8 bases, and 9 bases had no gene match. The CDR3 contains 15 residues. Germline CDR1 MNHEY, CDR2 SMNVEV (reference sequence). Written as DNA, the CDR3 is TGTGCCAGCGCTCTTACAGGGGGGAGGAACACTGAAGCTTTCTTT. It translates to CASALTGGRNTEAFF.

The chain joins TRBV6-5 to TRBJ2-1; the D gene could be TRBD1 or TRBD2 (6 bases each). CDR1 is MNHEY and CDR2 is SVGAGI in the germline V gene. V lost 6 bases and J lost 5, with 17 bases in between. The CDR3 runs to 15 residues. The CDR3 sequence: CASRRGVNNDNEQFF. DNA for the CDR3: TGTGCCAGCAGGAGGGGGGTTAACAACGACAATGAGCAGTTCTTC.

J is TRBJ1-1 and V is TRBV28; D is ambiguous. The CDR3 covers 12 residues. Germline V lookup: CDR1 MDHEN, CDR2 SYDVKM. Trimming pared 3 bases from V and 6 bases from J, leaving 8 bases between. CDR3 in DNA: TGTGCCAGCAGTTTGGGGTTGGCTGAAGCTTTCTTT. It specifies CASSLGLAEAFF.

The CDR3 loop reads CASSEEGGSPLHF. The CDR3, as DNA: TGTGCCAGCAGTGAAGAAGGCGGTTCACCCCTCCACTTT. The chain joins TRBV2 to TRBJ1-6; D is ambiguous. V lost 1 base, J lost 9 bases, and 7 bases lay in between. The CDR3 is 13 amino acids. From germline, CDR1 is SNHLY and CDR2 FYNNEI.

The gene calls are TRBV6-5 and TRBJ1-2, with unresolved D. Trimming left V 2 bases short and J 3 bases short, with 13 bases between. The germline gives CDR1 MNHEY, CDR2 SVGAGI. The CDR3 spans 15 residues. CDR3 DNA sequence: TGTGCCAGCAGTTACATGTGGGGAGAGGACTATGGCTACACCTTC. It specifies CASSYMWGEDYGYTF.

Here the CDR3 reads CASRTIRGYNQPQHF. Written as DNA, the CDR3 is TGTGCCAGCAGGACTATCAGGGGTTACAATCAGCCCCAGCATTTT. V and J are TRBV27 and TRBJ1-5, with D possibly matching TRBD1 (6 bases). There are 15 residues in the CDR3. Germline CDR1 MNHEY, CDR2 SMNVEV (reference sequence). V was shortened by 6 bases and J by 3 bases, with 15 bases between the two germline ends.

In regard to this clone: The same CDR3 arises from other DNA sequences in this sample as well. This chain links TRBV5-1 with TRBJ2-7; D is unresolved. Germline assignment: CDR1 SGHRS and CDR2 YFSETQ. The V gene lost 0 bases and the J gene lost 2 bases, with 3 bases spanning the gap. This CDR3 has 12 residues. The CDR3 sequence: CASSLEAYEQYF. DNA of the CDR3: TGCGCCAGCAGCTTGGAAGCCTACGAGCAGTACTTC. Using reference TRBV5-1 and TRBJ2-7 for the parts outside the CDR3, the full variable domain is KAGVTQTPRYLIKTRGQQVTLSCSPISGHRSVSWYQQTPGQGLQFLFEYFSETQRNKGNFPGRFSGRQFSNSRSEMNVSTLELGDSALYLCASSLEAYEQYFGPGTRLTVT.

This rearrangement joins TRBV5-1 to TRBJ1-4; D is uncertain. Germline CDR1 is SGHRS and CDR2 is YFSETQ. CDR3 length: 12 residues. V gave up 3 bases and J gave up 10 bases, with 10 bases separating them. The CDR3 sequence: CASSWESGKLFF. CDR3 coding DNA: TGCGCCAGCAGCTGGGAGAGCGGAAAACTGTTTTTT.

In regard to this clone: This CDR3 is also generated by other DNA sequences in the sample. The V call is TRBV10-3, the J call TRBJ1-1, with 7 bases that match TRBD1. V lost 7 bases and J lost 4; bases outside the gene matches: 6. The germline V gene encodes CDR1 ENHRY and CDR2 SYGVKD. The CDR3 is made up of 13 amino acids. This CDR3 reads CAITSDRVTEAFF. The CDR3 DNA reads TGTGCCATCACTTCCGACAGGGTCACTGAAGCTTTCTTT.

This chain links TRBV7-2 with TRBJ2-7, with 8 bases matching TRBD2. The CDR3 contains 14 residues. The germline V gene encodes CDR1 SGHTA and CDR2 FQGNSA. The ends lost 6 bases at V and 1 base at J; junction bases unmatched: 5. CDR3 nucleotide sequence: TGTGCCAGCAGAGTAATAGCGGGATCCTACGAGCAGTACTTC. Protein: CASRVIAGSYEQYF.